This TCR beta chain was obtained from a study of OX40 agonist ivuxolimab in advanced cancers. Study-wide results and limits: Averaging showed that CD8+ T cells had more expanded clones than CD4+ did. With doses of 0.1 to 3.0 mg/kg, CD4+ and CD8+ blood T cells had undergone clonal expansion by week 6.

This CDR3 spans 13 amino acids. CDR1 KGHSH and CDR2 LQKENI come from the germline V gene. V gave up 3 bases and J gave up 6 bases, with 10 bases separating them. The method was immunoSEQ multiplex PCR; TCRdb's version includes in-frame clones alone and lacks a portion of them. The sample gives some 45,000 clones, roughly 84% of which show up once; around 2.6% is in the top ten. Concerning this clone itself: What it binds is unknown.

The genes are TRBV18 and TRBJ2-3; D is uncertain. The TCR comes from an adult with an advanced solid tumor such as melanoma, head and neck, liver or kidney cancer. The material sequenced was CD4+ or CD8+ T cells sorted from blood, taken in a trial of the OX40 agonist ivuxolimab. CDR3 loop: CASSPPARDTQYF. DNA for the CDR3: TGTGCCAGCTCACCCCCCGCCCGGGATACGCAGTATTTT.